Each of the 22 T cell receptor beta chains below was sequenced from the same sample in a study of response to subunit inactivated influenza vaccine. Each CDR3 protein gets one entry after TCRdb re-called the RT-PCR reads with MiXCR. Of about 520,000 distinct CDR3 sequences in the sample, about 25% were seen once. Here the sequenced sample was CD4+ T cells sorted from PBMCs, taken 4 to 6 days after vaccination. The source is a man aged 50-60 years who received an inactivated influenza vaccine.

There are a few counts of this clonotype. The J gene is TRBJ2-5, the V gene TRBV7-2; D not resolved. Looked up from germline, CDR1 is SGHTA and CDR2 is FQGNSA. This CDR3 is built from 12 residues. V dropped 5 bases and J dropped 7 bases, with 11 bases sitting between them. This CDR3 is CASSPTLGTQYF. The DNA of the CDR3 is TGTGCCAGCAGCCCAACTTTAGGGACCCAGTACTTC.

CDR3 bases: TGTGCCAGCAGCCGAGAGAGCGGGCTCAAAAACATTCAGTACTTC. It is translated as CASSRESGLKNIQYF. This chain joins TRBV4-2 and TRBJ2-4; tentatively, D is TRBD2 (6 bases). The CDR3 has 15 residues. Germline V lookup: CDR1 LGHNA, CDR2 YNFKEQ. With 4 bases removed from V and 3 bases from J, the gap between germline ends came to 13 bases.

The rearrangement joins TRBV6-2 or TRBV6-3 to TRBJ2-7, with D unclear. Trimming took 2 bases from V and 2 from J, leaving 13 bases between them. This CDR3 contains 15 residues. In germline, CDR1 is MNHEY, CDR2 SVGEGT. DNA of the CDR3: TGTGCCAGCAGTTACCGGCCGCTGATTGCCTACGAGCAGTACTTC. Translating it yields CASSYRPLIAYEQYF.

The V gene is TRBV5-4, the J gene TRBJ2-7; a possible D gene is TRBD1 (6 bases). The CDR3 is 14 residues long. V lost 4 bases and J lost 5, with 16 bases in between. Germline CDR1 SGHNT, CDR2 YYREEE (reference sequence). CDR3 sequence (DNA): TGTGCCAGCAGCAAGCAAGGACAGCCCCACGAGCAGTACTTC. This sequence encodes CASSKQGQPHEQYF.

The chain links TRBV28 to TRBJ2-1, with TRBD2 identical over 8 bases. With 5 bases clipped from V and 1 base from J, the junction kept 1 base outside the gene matches. Germline V gene lookup returns CDR1 MDHEN and CDR2 SYDVKM. The CDR3 sequence is 14 residues long. The CDR3 DNA reads TGTGCCAGCAGTCCTAGCGGGTCCTACAATGAGCAGTTCTTC. Residues: CASSPSGSYNEQFF.

The rearrangement uses TRBV6-5 and TRBJ2-5, with 7 nucleotides matching TRBD2. V dropped 0 bases and J dropped 2; count of bases not matched to a gene: 3. Germline CDR1 MNHEY, CDR2 SVGAGI. The length of the CDR3 is 15 residues. CDR3 residues: CASSYSSGAQETQYF. Here the CDR3 DNA reads TGTGCCAGCAGTTACTCGAGCGGGGCGCAAGAGACCCAGTACTTC.

CDR3 DNA: TGCGCCAGCAGCCAGACTTACCCCGACACGACTTGGGGTGGCTACACCTTC. Its translation is CASSQTYPDTTWGGYTF. The V and J genes are TRBV4-3 and TRBJ1-2; D is unresolved. The CDR3 is 17 residues long. Per germline, CDR1 LGHNA and CDR2 YSLEER. Trimming shortened V by 3 bases and J by 7 bases, and 24 bases separated the two germline ends.

This clonotype was detected only a few times. J is TRBJ2-7 and V is TRBV5-1; D may match TRBD1 or TRBD2 (5 bases each). In germline, CDR1 is SGHRS, CDR2 YFSETQ. V was shortened by 1 base and J by 0 bases, with 17 bases between the two germline ends. The CDR3 consists of 17 residues. The CDR3 sequence is CASSLSSGTTYSYEQYF. The DNA for the CDR3 is TGCGCCAGCAGCTTGAGCTCCGGGACCACTTACTCCTACGAGCAGTACTTC. The full variable domain, its missing parts supplied by reference TRBV5-1 and TRBJ2-7, is KAGVTQTPRYLIKTRGQQVTLSCSPISGHRSVSWYQQTPGQGLQFLFEYFSETQRNKGNFPGRFSGRQFSNSRSEMNVSTLELGDSALYLCASSLSSGTTYSYEQYFGPGTRLTVT.

This clonotype was seen a few times. The J gene is TRBJ2-5, the V gene TRBV5-1; 10 bases agree with TRBD2. With V trimmed by 0 bases and J by 7 bases, 6 bases remained unmatched. The CDR3 consists of 15 residues. Looked up from germline, CDR1 is SGHRS and CDR2 is YFSETQ. The CDR3 loop reads CASSLGTSGSSTQYF. CDR3 sequence (DNA): TGCGCCAGCAGCTTGGGGACTAGCGGTTCTTCGACCCAGTACTTC.

This clonotype has a single count. The V and J genes are TRBV2 and TRBJ2-1, with 8 bases lining up with TRBD2. The CDR3 consists of 14 residues. V trimming: 4 bases; J trimming: 8 bases; junction bases outside the gene matches: 7. Germline loops: CDR1 SNHLY, CDR2 FYNNEI. The CDR3 here is CASSVKTAGDEQFF. CDR3 bases: TGTGCCAGCAGTGTCAAGACAGCGGGAGATGAGCAGTTCTTC.

This clonotype was recorded a few times. This chain links TRBV5-1 with TRBJ1-2; the D is unclear. The CDR3 is made up of 12 amino acids. Germline lookup yields CDR1 SGHRS and CDR2 YFSETQ. The V and J ends lost 0 bases and 6 bases respectively, with 6 bases between them. CDR3 residues: CASSLDFDGYTF. CDR3 sequence (DNA): TGCGCCAGCAGCTTGGACTTCGATGGCTACACCTTC. Looking up the rest from reference TRBV5-1 and TRBJ1-2 gives the full variable domain: KAGVTQTPRYLIKTRGQQVTLSCSPISGHRSVSWYQQTPGQGLQFLFEYFSETQRNKGNFPGRFSGRQFSNSRSEMNVSTLELGDSALYLCASSLDFDGYTFGSGTRLTVV.

The J gene is TRBJ2-3, the V gene TRBV30; TRBD2 matches 8 bases. CDR1 and CDR2 from the germline V gene are GTSNPN and SVGIG (reference sequence). The ends lost 2 bases at V and 5 bases at J; junction bases unmatched: 3. The CDR3 has 13 residues. The CDR3 loop reads CAWSLTSGDTQYF. The CDR3 DNA follows: TGTGCCTGGAGTTTAACTAGCGGAGATACGCAGTATTTT.

The genes are TRBV3-1 and TRBJ2-4; TRBD2 aligns across 8 bases. The CDR3 sequence is 18 residues long. CDR1 and CDR2 from the germline V gene are LGHDT and YNNKEL (reference sequence). With 0 bases clipped from V and 3 bases from J, the junction kept 10 bases outside the gene matches. The CDR3 protein is CASSQDALAGYGKNIQYF. The CDR3, as DNA: TGTGCCAGCAGCCAAGATGCCCTAGCGGGTTATGGCAAAAACATTCAGTACTTC.

The chain has TRBV7-2 and TRBJ2-7; D gene unclear. The germline gives CDR1 SGHTA, CDR2 FQGNSA. The CDR3 has 15 residues. Trimming took 5 bases from V and 2 from J, leaving 16 bases between them. The CDR3 nucleotides are TGTGCCAGCAGCGACAACCGGGCCCTTGCCTACGAGCAGTACTTC. Encoded protein: CASSDNRALAYEQYF. Combining the CDR3 with reference TRBV7-2 and TRBJ2-7 gives the whole variable domain GAGVSQSPSNKVTEKGKDVELRCDPISGHTALYWYRQSLGQGLEFLIYFQGNSAPDKSGLPSDRFSAERTGGSVSTLTIQRTQQEDSAVYLCASSDNRALAYEQYFGPGTRLTVT.

This clonotype has just a few counts. This chain joins TRBV10-3 and TRBJ1-2; D might be TRBD1 (5 bases). V dropped 5 bases and J dropped 1 base, with 11 bases sitting between them. The V gene's germline CDR1 is ENHRY and CDR2 SYGVKD. The CDR3 is 14 amino acids. The CDR3 region is CAISRDALNYGYTF. The CDR3 DNA sequence: TGTGCCATCAGTCGGGACGCCCTTAACTATGGCTACACCTTC.

The gene calls are TRBV29-1 and TRBJ2-5; the match to TRBD2 covers 7 bases. CDR1 is SQVTM, CDR2 ANQGSEA, per germline. V lost 7 bases, J lost 2 bases, and 4 bases stayed unmatched. This CDR3 is 12 amino acids long. The CDR3: CSGRLAQETQYF. The CDR3 bases are TGCAGCGGTCGACTAGCACAAGAGACCCAGTACTTC.

Points on this clonotype: A read error may produce the germline difference seen at one junction end. The chain is built from TRBV7-7 and TRBJ2-1; TRBD2 might be the D (7 bases). Germline CDR1 SSHAT, CDR2 FNYEAQ (reference sequence). The CDR3 loop spans 15 amino acids. The CDR3, as DNA: TGTGCTAGCAGCTCGACGGGGGGCGCAGGCAATGAGCAGTTCTTC. Protein: CASSSTGGAGNEQFF. The variable domain in full, with the rest retrieved from reference TRBV7-7 and TRBJ2-1, is GAGVSQSPRYKVTKRGQDVTLRCDPISSHATLYWYQQALGQGPEFLTYFNYEAQPDKSGLPSDRFSAERPEGSISTLTIQRTEQRDSAMYRCASSSTGGAGNEQFFGPGTRLTVL.

This sequence joins TRBV11-3 and TRBJ2-1; D unclear. This CDR3 has 13 amino acids. V lost 0 bases and J lost 12, with 12 bases in between. CDR1 is SGHNT and CDR2 is YENEEA in the germline V gene. The CDR3, as DNA: TGTGCCAGCAGCTTAGAGCGTAGTGAAGTGCAGTTCTTC. Translating it yields CASSLERSEVQFF.

This clonotype was seen a handful of times. The rearrangement uses TRBV5-5 and TRBJ2-2; D uncertain. CDR1 SGHKS and CDR2 YYEKEE come from the germline V gene (reference sequence). The CDR3 sequence is 14 residues long. Trimming pared 0 bases from V and 9 bases from J, leaving 12 bases between. As DNA, the CDR3 is TGTGCCAGCAGCTTGGAAGGGCGTCCATGGGAGCTGTTTTTT. Translation gives CASSLEGRPWELFF.

This clonotype was seen a few times. The chain links TRBV2 to TRBJ2-1; D is ambiguous. This CDR3 contains 12 residues. The V end lost 1 base, the J end lost 9 bases, and 7 bases lay between the germline ends. Germline V gives CDR1 SNHLY, CDR2 FYNNEI. The CDR3: CASSEGRIEQFF. The CDR3 DNA is TGTGCCAGCAGTGAAGGGAGAATTGAGCAGTTCTTC. Drawing the rest from reference TRBV2 and TRBJ2-1, the complete variable domain is EPEVTQTPSHQVTQMGQEVILRCVPISNHLYFYWYRQILGQKVEFLVSFYNNEISEKSEIFDDQFSVERPDGSNFTLKIRSTKLEDSAMYFCASSEGRIEQFFGPGTRLTVL.

The V gene is TRBV6-1, the J gene TRBJ2-2; 7 bases align to TRBD1. Trimming took 2 bases from V and 6 from J; bases not matched to a gene: 6. CDR1 and CDR2 from the germline V gene are MNHNS and SASEGT. This CDR3 spans 15 amino acids. Written as DNA, the CDR3 is TGTGCCAGCAGTGAACGCCAGGGGGTGTCCGGGGAGCTGTTTTTT. Protein product: CASSERQGVSGELFF.

This clonotype was counted once. This chain uses TRBV20-1 with TRBJ2-3; D is uncertain. The germline V gene has CDR1 DFQATT and CDR2 SNEGSKA (reference sequence). Trimming pared 5 bases from V and 0 bases from J, leaving 6 bases between. CDR3 length: 12 residues. The CDR3 loop reads CSAATSTDTQYF. The CDR3 DNA follows: TGCAGTGCTGCCACTAGCACAGATACGCAGTATTTT.